A selection of T cell receptor beta chains follows, all from one sample in a study of shared clonotypes between healthy human individuals. This table comes from immunoSEQ multiplex PCR, and its TCRdb copy is limited to in-frame clones, with some not included. The table shows millions of clones, with 95% occurring only once. Sequencing input: naive CD4+ T cells sorted from blood. These receptors originate from a man younger than 30 in good health. The CDR3 runs from the conserved cysteine through the conserved F or W. A D gene is named only where the DNA matches it firmly. Not all rows give a size; the values are once, few, many and, for expanded clones, a class.

d_gene	abundance	v_gene	j_gene	CDR3aa	CDR3nt
TRBD2	-	TRBV5-4	TRBJ2-1	CASSTPTSGRVNEQFF	TGTGCCAGCAGCACACCGACTAGCGGGAGGGTAAATGAGCAGTTCTTC
-	-	TRBV27	TRBJ1-5	CASSIIGRQPQHF	TGTGCCAGCAGTATTATAGGGCGTCAGCCCCAGCATTTT
TRBD1	-	TRBV7-3	TRBJ1-5	CASSLMNQTGQPNQPQHF	TGTGCCAGCAGCTTAATGAATCAAACGGGACAGCCCAATCAGCCCCAGCATTTT
TRBD1	-	TRBV28	TRBJ1-2	CASSLMGQGPYYGYTF	TGTGCCAGCAGTTTAATGGGACAGGGGCCCTACTATGGCTACACCTTC
-	-	TRBV11-3	TRBJ2-1	CASSEGGAYNEQFF	TGTGCCAGCAGTGAGGGCGGGGCGTACAATGAGCAGTTCTTC
-	-	TRBV4-2	TRBJ2-6	CASSHRRIQWMGDVTGANVLTF	TGTGCCAGCAGCCACCGTCGTATACAGTGGATGGGGGACGTTACAGGGGCCAACGTCCTGACTTTC
-	-	TRBV6-6	TRBJ1-1	CASRQGTNTEAFF	TGTGCCAGCAGGCAGGGGACAAACACTGAAGCTTTCTTT
-	-	TRBV11-2	TRBJ1-1	CASSLGKNTEAFF	TGTGCCAGCAGCTTAGGTAAGAACACTGAAGCTTTCTTT
-	-	TRBV5-1	TRBJ1-1	CASSQSYGGREAFF	TGCGCCAGCAGCCAGAGCTATGGAGGCAGAGAAGCTTTCTTT
-	-	TRBV30	TRBJ2-3	CAWNPGADTQYF	TGTGCCTGGAACCCGGGAGCAGATACGCAGTATTTT
TRBD2	once	TRBV5-6	TRBJ2-3	CASSLLPGLTTDTQYF	TGTGCCAGCAGCTTACTACCGGGACTAACCACAGATACGCAGTATTTT
-	-	TRBV7-7	TRBJ2-5	CASSGLYQETQYF	TGTGCTAGCAGCGGTCTCTACCAAGAGACCCAGTACTTC
TRBD1	once	TRBV28	TRBJ1-2	CASSGPQGTGGLSGYTF	TGTGCCAGCAGTGGCCCGCAAGGGACAGGAGGTCTTAGTGGCTACACCTTC
-	-	TRBV6-1	TRBJ2-7	CASTSRAGLYEQYF	TGTGCCAGCACTAGTAGGGCAGGGCTTTACGAGCAGTACTTC
-	-	TRBV7-2	TRBJ2-2	CASSLTGGGNTGELFF	TGTGCCAGCAGCTTAACCGGGGGCGGGAACACCGGGGAGCTGTTTTTT
-	-	TRBV6-5	TRBJ2-7	CASDRDGRLYEQYF	TGTGCCAGCGACCGGGACGGGCGGCTCTACGAGCAGTACTTC
TRBD1	-	TRBV6-5	TRBJ1-2	CASSYVGTGTNYGYTF	TGTGCCAGCAGTTACGTTGGGACAGGGACCAACTATGGCTACACCTTC
-	-	TRBV7-9	TRBJ1-3	CASSLDSGNTIYF	TGTGCCAGCAGCTTGGACTCTGGAAACACCATATATTTT
-	once	TRBV18	TRBJ1-1	CASSPYGTGNTEAFF	TGTGCCAGCTCCCCCTACGGTACAGGGAACACTGAAGCTTTCTTT
-	-	TRBV7-3	TRBJ2-7	CASSLTLTAQGEQYF	TGTGCCAGCAGCTTAACGTTAACAGCCCAGGGCGAGCAGTACTTC
TRBD2	-	TRBV30	TRBJ2-5	CAFLSGLVGTQYF	TGTGCCTTCCTTAGCGGGCTCGTAGGGACCCAGTACTTC
-	-	TRBV5-1	TRBJ2-7	CASSLRVSSYEQYF	TGCGCCAGCAGCTTGAGGGTTAGCTCCTACGAGCAGTACTTC
-	-	TRBV10-3	TRBJ1-3	CAISDGTNGNTIYF	TGTGCCATCAGTGACGGGACAAATGGAAACACCATATATTTT
TRBD2	-	TRBV5-4	TRBJ2-3	CASSLLGGGAATQYF	TGTGCCAGCAGCTTGTTGGGCGGGGGGGCAGCTACGCAGTATTTT
-	few	TRBV9	TRBJ2-1	CASSVDLYNEQFF	TGTGCCAGCAGCGTAGATCTTTACAATGAGCAGTTCTTC
-	-	TRBV9	TRBJ2-5	CASSPGLVGETQYF	TGTGCCAGCAGCCCTGGACTTGTCGGGGAGACCCAGTACTTC
TRBD1	-	TRBV9	TRBJ1-1	CASSVDLGQGYTEAFF	TGTGCCAGCAGCGTAGATTTGGGACAGGGTTATACTGAAGCTTTCTTT
-	-	TRBV30	TRBJ1-3	CACLTAHSGNTIYF	TGTGCCTGCCTTACAGCGCACTCTGGAAACACCATATATTTT
-	-	TRBV7-2	TRBJ2-2	CASSFIAQLSTGELFF	TGTGCCAGCAGCTTTATAGCGCAGTTGAGCACCGGGGAGCTGTTTTTT
TRBD2	once	TRBV9	TRBJ2-1	CASSARTSGNEQFF	TGTGCCAGCAGCGCCAGGACTAGCGGGAATGAGCAGTTCTTC
-	-	TRBV9	TRBJ2-1	CASSPRMGSYNEQFF	TGTGCCAGCAGCCCCCGGATGGGCTCCTACAATGAGCAGTTCTTC
-	once	TRBV11-3	TRBJ2-3	CASSLRAGRGTDTQYF	TGTGCCAGCAGCTTACGGGCGGGACGGGGCACAGATACGCAGTATTTT
TRBD2	-	TRBV25-1	TRBJ2-7	CASSDLRGRTYEQYF	TGTGCCAGCAGTGATTTGCGCGGGAGGACCTACGAGCAGTACTTC
-	-	TRBV27	TRBJ1-5	CASSLEGPQHF	TGTGCCAGCAGTTTAGAGGGACCCCAGCATTTT
-	once	TRBV11-3	TRBJ1-1	CASSLDFTAEAFF	TGTGCCAGCAGCTTAGATTTTACAGCCGAAGCTTTCTTT
-	few	TRBV28	TRBJ1-2	CASSWGIGYTF	TGTGCCAGCAGTTGGGGGATTGGCTACACCTTC
-	-	TRBV9	TRBJ1-2	CASSAGEYGYTF	TGTGCCAGCAGCGCCGGGGAGTATGGCTACACCTTC
TRBD2	-	TRBV7-9	TRBJ2-5	CASSFGLAGEGVQETQYF	TGTGCCAGCAGCTTCGGACTAGCAGGGGAGGGTGTCCAAGAGACCCAGTACTTC
-	-	TRBV6-5	TRBJ1-1	CASSYPVSKAFF	TGTGCCAGCAGTTACCCCGTATCGAAAGCTTTCTTT
TRBD1	-	TRBV18	TRBJ1-2	CASSPTGNGYTF	TGTGCCAGCTCACCGACAGGGAATGGCTACACCTTC
TRBD1	once	TRBV28	TRBJ1-2	CAIWTGVPPAYGYTF	TGTGCCATATGGACAGGGGTTCCCCCAGCCTATGGCTACACCTTC
-	-	TRBV6-5	TRBJ1-5	CASRWTADSNQPQHF	TGTGCCAGCAGATGGACGGCCGATAGCAATCAGCCCCAGCATTTT